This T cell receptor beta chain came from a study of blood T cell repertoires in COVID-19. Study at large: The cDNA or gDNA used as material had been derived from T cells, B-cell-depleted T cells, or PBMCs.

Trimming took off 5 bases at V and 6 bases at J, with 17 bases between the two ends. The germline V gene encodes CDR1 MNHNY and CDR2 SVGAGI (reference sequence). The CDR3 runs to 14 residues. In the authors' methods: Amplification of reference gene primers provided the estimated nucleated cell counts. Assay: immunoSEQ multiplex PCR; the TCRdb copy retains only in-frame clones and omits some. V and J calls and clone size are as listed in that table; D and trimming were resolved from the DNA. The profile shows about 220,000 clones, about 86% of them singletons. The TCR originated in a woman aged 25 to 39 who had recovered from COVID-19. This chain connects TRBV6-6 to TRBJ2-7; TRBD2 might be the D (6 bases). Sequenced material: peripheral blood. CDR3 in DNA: TGTGCCAGCAGTCCCGCGGGAACTGGGGGCGAGCAGTACTTC. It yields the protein CASSPAGTGGEQYF.